A selection of T cell receptor beta chains follows, all from one sample in a study of a mutant IDH1 vaccine in newly diagnosed glioma. TCRdb's table, derived via immunoSEQ multiplex PCR, lists solely in-frame clones and lacks some. The sample consists of 80,000 to 100,000 clones, roughly 87% of them appearing once. Sequencing was performed on PBMCs, taken from a glioma patient treated with radiotherapy, temozolomide or both. Receptors originate from a man between 40 and 49 years old with glioma. Some clones in this sample may be carry-over from other donors' samples. The CDR3 runs from the conserved cysteine through the conserved F or W. Each record gives: J gene, V gene, D gene, clone size, CDR3 length, CDR3 DNA, CDR3 protein. D genes are given only for firm matches. Size is omitted from some rows. Given values are once, few, many or a class for expanded clones.

j_gene: TRBJ2-7
v_gene: TRBV5-1
d_gene: TRBD2
abundance: .
len: 16
CDR3nt: TGCGCCAGCAGCGTGAGTACTAGCGGGGGCTTAGAGGAGCAGTACTTC
CDR3aa: CASSVSTSGGLEEQYF

j_gene: TRBJ2-7
v_gene: TRBV7-8
d_gene: TRBD1
abundance: .
len: 15
CDR3nt: TGTGCCAGCAGCTTAGCAGGGGACAGGACCAACGAGCAGTACTTC
CDR3aa: CASSLAGDRTNEQYF

j_gene: TRBJ1-4
v_gene: TRBV6-1
d_gene: .
abundance: many
len: 16
CDR3nt: TGTGCCAGCAGAGAACAGGGCTGGGAAGCTAATGAAAAACTGTTTTTT
CDR3aa: CASREQGWEANEKLFF

j_gene: TRBJ2-7
v_gene: TRBV7-9
d_gene: .
abundance: .
len: 13
CDR3nt: TGTGCCAGCACCCCAGGGAGCTCCTACGAGCAGTACTTC
CDR3aa: CASTPGSSYEQYF

j_gene: TRBJ2-5
v_gene: TRBV7-2
d_gene: TRBD2
abundance: .
len: 17
CDR3nt: TGTGCCAGCAGCAAAAAGACTAGCGGGGGGGTTCAAGAGACCCAGTACTTC
CDR3aa: CASSKKTSGGVQETQYF

j_gene: TRBJ2-7
v_gene: TRBV5-3
d_gene: TRBD1
abundance: .
len: 16
CDR3nt: TGTGCCAGAAGCTCTTTACAGGGGCAAGGTCGGTACGAGCAGTACTTC
CDR3aa: CARSSLQGQGRYEQYF

j_gene: TRBJ2-1
v_gene: TRBV7-9
d_gene: TRBD1
abundance: .
len: 13
CDR3nt: TGTGCCAGCAAACATGCAGGGGGCAATGAGCAGTTCTTC
CDR3aa: CASKHAGGNEQFF

j_gene: TRBJ2-6
v_gene: TRBV5-5
d_gene: .
abundance: few
len: 15
CDR3nt: TGTGCCAGCAGCTTGGCGAGCTCTGGGGCCAACGTCCTGACTTTC
CDR3aa: CASSLASSGANVLTF

j_gene: TRBJ1-2
v_gene: TRBV9
d_gene: .
abundance: .
len: 14
CDR3nt: TGTGCCAGCAGCGTAGGGGGGCGAGGATATGGCTACACCTTC
CDR3aa: CASSVGGRGYGYTF

j_gene: TRBJ1-2
v_gene: TRBV28
d_gene: .
abundance: .
len: 11
CDR3nt: TGTGCCAGCAATAGTCTCTATGGCTACACCTTC
CDR3aa: CASNSLYGYTF

j_gene: TRBJ1-6
v_gene: TRBV13
d_gene: .
abundance: .
len: 19
CDR3nt: TGTGCCAGCAGCCGACCCCCCCTGACGGGCCGATCTATTGGTTCACCCCTCCACTTT
CDR3aa: CASSRPPLTGRSIGSPLHF

j_gene: TRBJ2-2
v_gene: TRBV15
d_gene: .
abundance: .
len: 14
CDR3nt: TGTGCCACCAGCGGGGGACAGAACACCGGGGAGCTGTTTTTT
CDR3aa: CATSGGQNTGELFF

j_gene: TRBJ2-1
v_gene: TRBV5-6
d_gene: .
abundance: .
len: 14
CDR3nt: TGTGCCAGCAGCTTCGCGTTTATCGACGACGAGCAGTTCTTC
CDR3aa: CASSFAFIDDEQFF

j_gene: TRBJ2-6
v_gene: TRBV7-3
d_gene: TRBD1
abundance: .
len: 18
CDR3nt: TGTGCCAGCAGCCGGCGGGGACAGGGATCATCTGGGGCCAACGTCCTGACTTTC
CDR3aa: CASSRRGQGSSGANVLTF

j_gene: TRBJ2-2
v_gene: TRBV5-1
d_gene: TRBD2
abundance: few
len: 16
CDR3nt: TGCGCCAGCAGCGCGGTAGCGGGGATGAACACCGGGGAGCTGTTTTTT
CDR3aa: CASSAVAGMNTGELFF

j_gene: TRBJ1-1
v_gene: TRBV4-1
d_gene: .
abundance: .
len: 11
CDR3nt: TGCGCCAGCAGCCGGGGCACTGAAGCTTTCTTT
CDR3aa: CASSRGTEAFF

j_gene: TRBJ2-3
v_gene: TRBV27
d_gene: TRBD2
abundance: few
len: 16
CDR3nt: TGTGCCAGCAGTTTGGGACTAGCGGGGGGGCAAGATACGCAGTATTTT
CDR3aa: CASSLGLAGGQDTQYF

j_gene: TRBJ1-6
v_gene: TRBV6-5
d_gene: .
abundance: .
len: 14
CDR3nt: TGTGCCAGCAGTTATTCAGAGAGAAATTCACCCCTCCACTTT
CDR3aa: CASSYSERNSPLHF

j_gene: TRBJ1-6
v_gene: TRBV6-5
d_gene: .
abundance: .
len: 14
CDR3nt: TGTGCCAGCAGTTACTCCGGAGCTAATTCACCCCTCCACTTT
CDR3aa: CASSYSGANSPLHF

j_gene: TRBJ2-3
v_gene: TRBV18
d_gene: .
abundance: .
len: 17
CDR3nt: TGTGCCAGCTCACCACCCATCGGCCAAGGGAGAAAAGATACGCAGTATTTT
CDR3aa: CASSPPIGQGRKDTQYF

j_gene: TRBJ2-5
v_gene: TRBV7-6
d_gene: TRBD2
abundance: .
len: 15
CDR3nt: TGTGCCAGCAGCCCCATGTCCGGGAGGGGAGAGACCCAGTACTTC
CDR3aa: CASSPMSGRGETQYF

j_gene: TRBJ1-1
v_gene: TRBV6-5
d_gene: .
abundance: .
len: 14
CDR3nt: TGTGCCAGCAGCCCCGGGGCGGCTAACACTGAAGCTTTCTTT
CDR3aa: CASSPGAANTEAFF

j_gene: TRBJ2-6
v_gene: TRBV4-1
d_gene: TRBD1
abundance: .
len: 19
CDR3nt: TGCGCCAGCAGCCAGGCGGGACAGGGGGCGTTAGGTGGGGCCAACGTCCTGACTTTC
CDR3aa: CASSQAGQGALGGANVLTF

j_gene: TRBJ2-1
v_gene: TRBV30
d_gene: .
abundance: .
len: 14
CDR3nt: TGTGCCTGGAGTCGACCGGGGAAATACAATGAGCAGTTCTTC
CDR3aa: CAWSRPGKYNEQFF

j_gene: TRBJ2-5
v_gene: TRBV4-2
d_gene: .
abundance: .
len: 17
CDR3nt: TGTGCCAGCAGCCAAGAAGTGGGATTAGGGGCTTCGAAGACCCAGTACTTC
CDR3aa: CASSQEVGLGASKTQYF

j_gene: TRBJ1-3
v_gene: TRBV18
d_gene: TRBD1
abundance: .
len: 13
CDR3nt: TGTGCCAGCTCAACGGGACAGGGATACACCATATATTTT
CDR3aa: CASSTGQGYTIYF

j_gene: TRBJ1-4
v_gene: TRBV6-1
d_gene: .
abundance: .
len: 13
CDR3nt: TGTGCCTACTCCCCCTACCTTAATGAAAAACTGTTTTTT
CDR3aa: CAYSPYLNEKLFF

j_gene: TRBJ1-6
v_gene: TRBV10-3
d_gene: TRBD1
abundance: .
len: 15
CDR3nt: TGTGCCATCAGTGCGGGACAGGGGAATAATTCACCCCTCCACTTT
CDR3aa: CAISAGQGNNSPLHF

j_gene: TRBJ1-1
v_gene: TRBV5-1
d_gene: .
abundance: .
len: 13
CDR3nt: TGCGCCAGCACCGGGACACCGAACACTGAAGCTTTCTTT
CDR3aa: CASTGTPNTEAFF

j_gene: TRBJ2-7
v_gene: TRBV5-1
d_gene: .
abundance: .
len: 14
CDR3nt: TGCGCCAGCAGCTTGGTTGTGGGTTCCTACGAGCAGTACTTC
CDR3aa: CASSLVVGSYEQYF

j_gene: TRBJ1-3
v_gene: TRBV19
d_gene: .
abundance: .
len: 15
CDR3nt: TGTGCCAGTACCATGACATGGGGCTCTGGAAACACCATATATTTT
CDR3aa: CASTMTWGSGNTIYF

j_gene: TRBJ1-2
v_gene: TRBV6-1
d_gene: .
abundance: .
len: 15
CDR3nt: TGTGCCAGCAGCGCCCTGGGTTTTAACAGGAGGGGCTACACCTTC
CDR3aa: CASSALGFNRRGYTF

j_gene: TRBJ1-1
v_gene: TRBV5-4
d_gene: .
abundance: once
len: 12
CDR3nt: TGTGCCAGCAGCTTGGAGGGGTTCGTAGCTTTCTTT
CDR3aa: CASSLEGFVAFF

j_gene: TRBJ1-2
v_gene: TRBV6-5
d_gene: .
abundance: .
len: 13
CDR3nt: TGTGCCAGCAGTTACTCGAACGGGCAAGGCTACACCTTC
CDR3aa: CASSYSNGQGYTF

j_gene: TRBJ2-2
v_gene: TRBV5-1
d_gene: .
abundance: .
len: 14
CDR3nt: TGCGCCAGCAGCTTTTCCGGAGTCACCGGGGAGCTGTTTTTT
CDR3aa: CASSFSGVTGELFF

j_gene: TRBJ2-1
v_gene: TRBV6-6
d_gene: .
abundance: .
len: 13
CDR3nt: TGTGCCAGCAGTTACCGGGACTGGGATGAGCAGTTCTTC
CDR3aa: CASSYRDWDEQFF

j_gene: TRBJ2-4
v_gene: TRBV5-4
d_gene: .
abundance: .
len: 14
CDR3nt: TGTGCCAGCAGCTTGGGGGGGTCTAGGGACATTCAGTACTTC
CDR3aa: CASSLGGSRDIQYF

j_gene: TRBJ2-7
v_gene: TRBV2
d_gene: .
abundance: .
len: 15
CDR3nt: TGTGCCAGCAGTGAAGCTGGGGGGGGGCCATACGAGCAGTACTTC
CDR3aa: CASSEAGGGPYEQYF

j_gene: TRBJ1-2
v_gene: TRBV4-2
d_gene: .
abundance: .
len: 15
CDR3nt: TGTGCCAGCAGCTTTGAAGGAACAGGGCCCTATGGCTACACCTTC
CDR3aa: CASSFEGTGPYGYTF

j_gene: TRBJ2-7
v_gene: TRBV15
d_gene: .
abundance: .
len: 18
CDR3nt: TGTGCCACCAGCAGAGATCTCGCTTCGGGGACCACCTCCTACGAGCAGTACTTC
CDR3aa: CATSRDLASGTTSYEQYF

j_gene: TRBJ2-2
v_gene: TRBV5-1
d_gene: .
abundance: .
len: 16
CDR3nt: TGCGCCAGCAGCACCGGGATCAGGGCGAACACCGGGGAGCTGTTTTTT
CDR3aa: CASSTGIRANTGELFF

j_gene: TRBJ1-1
v_gene: TRBV19
d_gene: .
abundance: .
len: 11
CDR3nt: TGTGCCAGTATAATGTACACTGAAGCTTTCTTT
CDR3aa: CASIMYTEAFF

j_gene: TRBJ2-7
v_gene: TRBV18
d_gene: TRBD2
abundance: .
len: 15
CDR3nt: TGTGCCAGCTCTTCGACTAGCGGGGGAAACTACGAGCAGTACTTC
CDR3aa: CASSSTSGGNYEQYF

j_gene: TRBJ1-6
v_gene: TRBV19
d_gene: .
abundance: .
len: 14
CDR3nt: TGTGCCAGTACTGGGCTGGGGACGAATTCACCCCTCCACTTT
CDR3aa: CASTGLGTNSPLHF

j_gene: TRBJ1-5
v_gene: TRBV21-1
d_gene: .
abundance: .
len: 15
CDR3nt: TGTGCCTCCTTTACCGACGCATGGAGCAATCAGCCCCAGCATTTT
CDR3aa: CASFTDAWSNQPQHF

j_gene: TRBJ1-2
v_gene: TRBV5-4
d_gene: TRBD1
abundance: .
len: 17
CDR3nt: TGTGCCAGCAGCTTGGATCTCCCGGGACAGTTTAACTATGGCTACACCTTC
CDR3aa: CASSLDLPGQFNYGYTF

j_gene: TRBJ2-5
v_gene: TRBV6-5
d_gene: TRBD2
abundance: once
len: 15
CDR3nt: TGTGCCAGCAGTCTCGCGGGGGGGAGAGAAGAGACCCAGTACTTC
CDR3aa: CASSLAGGREETQYF

j_gene: TRBJ2-5
v_gene: TRBV30
d_gene: .
abundance: .
len: 13
CDR3nt: TGTGCCTGGAGTGTACAGGAGTGGGAGACCCAGTACTTC
CDR3aa: CAWSVQEWETQYF

j_gene: TRBJ1-1
v_gene: TRBV19
d_gene: .
abundance: .
len: 12
CDR3nt: TGTGCCAGTAGCCCAGGGATCGCTGAAGCTTTCTTT
CDR3aa: CASSPGIAEAFF

j_gene: TRBJ2-4
v_gene: TRBV7-9
d_gene: TRBD1
abundance: .
len: 18
CDR3nt: TGTGCCAGCAGCCTTACGGACCGGGACAGGGGAGCCAAAAACATTCAGTACTTC
CDR3aa: CASSLTDRDRGAKNIQYF

j_gene: TRBJ2-7
v_gene: TRBV6-1
d_gene: .
abundance: .
len: 13
CDR3nt: TGTGCCAGCAGTGAGGACAGCTCCTACGAGCAGTACTTC
CDR3aa: CASSEDSSYEQYF